The 9 T cell receptor beta chains below come from one sample, sequenced in a study of blood T cell repertoires in COVID-19. TCRdb keeps only in-frame clones here, not all; method: immunoSEQ multiplex PCR. Of about 200,000 clones in the sample, 75% to 85% were seen once. The sequencing input was peripheral blood. The source is a woman of 80 years or more with COVID-19, enrolled during active disease.

The chain employs TRBV5-1 and TRBJ2-1; 9 nucleotides align to TRBD1. Germline-derived CDR1 and CDR2 are SGHRS and YFSETQ. The J segment lost 6 bases and the V segment lost 3 bases, leaving 7 bases of the junction unmatched. CDR3 length: 15 amino acids. Here the CDR3 reads CASSSSGTGFNEQFF. The DNA of the CDR3 is TGCGCCAGCAGCTCTTCCGGGACAGGGTTCAATGAGCAGTTCTTC. Complete variable domain (other parts from reference TRBV5-1 and TRBJ2-1): KAGVTQTPRYLIKTRGQQVTLSCSPISGHRSVSWYQQTPGQGLQFLFEYFSETQRNKGNFPGRFSGRQFSNSRSEMNVSTLELGDSALYLCASSSSGTGFNEQFFGPGTRLTVL.

The chain employs TRBV29-1 and TRBJ1-2; TRBD1 is a possible D gene (6 bases). Looked up from germline, CDR1 is SQVTM and CDR2 is ANQGSEA. The V end lost 2 bases, the J end lost 6 bases, and 16 bases lay between the germline ends. This CDR3 spans 14 amino acids. CDR3 bases: TGCAGCGTTGAATTTGCAGGGGAGAAGGATGGCTACACCTTC. Translated: CSVEFAGEKDGYTF.

The chain links TRBV27 to TRBJ1-2; no definite D call. Trimming removed 7 bases from V and 4 bases from J, with 16 bases in between. Germline V gives CDR1 MNHEY, CDR2 SMNVEV (reference sequence). This CDR3 spans 14 amino acids. The CDR3 nucleotides are TGTGCCAGCACCCCTAGTGGCAGCCCCTATGGCTACACCTTC. It codes for CASTPSGSPYGYTF.

This chain uses TRBV6-2 or TRBV6-3 with TRBJ1-5, with a weak D call TRBD1 (6 bases). The CDR3 covers 18 residues. Per germline, CDR1 MNHEY and CDR2 SVGEGT. V dropped 5 bases and J dropped 0 bases, with 20 bases sitting between them. The CDR3 coding sequence is TGTGCCAGCAGTCTCGCCCAGGGGCCTTCTTATAGCAATCAGCCCCAGCATTTT. Translating gives CASSLAQGPSYSNQPQHF.

This clone was seen a single time. DNA of the CDR3: TGCAGTGCTAGTCTAACGGGAGGGTTTAATGAGCAGTTCTTC. Protein product: CSASLTGGFNEQFF. The chain carries TRBV20-1 and TRBJ2-1, with 8 bases that match TRBD2. V shed 3 bases, J shed 7 bases, and the junction held 8 bases outside the gene matches. There are 14 residues in the CDR3. Per the germline V gene, CDR1 is DFQATT and CDR2 is SNEGSKA (reference sequence).

The chain has TRBV6-1 and TRBJ1-2; 7 bases align to TRBD1. The trim removed 1 base at V and 0 bases at J, leaving 2 bases unmatched. The germline gives CDR1 MNHNS, CDR2 SASEGT. The CDR3 extends over 15 amino acids. The CDR3 DNA sequence: TGTGCCAGCAGTGAAGAGACAGGGTCTAACTATGGCTACACCTTC. Its protein product is CASSEETGSNYGYTF.

The chain's CDR3 is CASSLGTGRGQETQYF. In DNA, the CDR3 is TGCGCCAGCAGCTTGGGGACAGGACGAGGACAAGAGACCCAGTACTTC. The chain carries TRBV5-1 and TRBJ2-5; 7 bases are a match to TRBD1. Looked up from germline, CDR1 is SGHRS and CDR2 is YFSETQ. CDR3 length equals 16 residues. V shed 0 bases and J 2 bases; nucleotides not matched to a gene: 7.

The rearrangement joins TRBV3-1 (or the pseudogene TRBV3-2) to TRBJ1-2, with 7 nucleotides matching TRBD1. The length of the CDR3 is 13 residues. Unmatched junction bases numbered 3, after V lost 1 base and J lost 7 bases. Germline V gene lookup returns CDR1 LGHDT and CDR2 YNNKEL (reference sequence). This CDR3 reads CASSQGAGGGYTF. CDR3 sequence (DNA): TGTGCCAGCAGCCAAGGGGCAGGGGGTGGCTACACCTTC.

This clone occurred once. The V call is TRBV30, the J call TRBJ1-2, with TRBD1 matching over 7 bases. V shed 4 bases, J shed 4 bases, and the junction held 6 bases outside the gene matches. The CDR3 is 13 residues long. Germline V gives CDR1 GTSNPN, CDR2 SVGIG (reference sequence). The CDR3 reads CAWTLGQTYGYTF. DNA of the CDR3: TGTGCCTGGACCCTGGGACAGACCTATGGCTACACCTTC.